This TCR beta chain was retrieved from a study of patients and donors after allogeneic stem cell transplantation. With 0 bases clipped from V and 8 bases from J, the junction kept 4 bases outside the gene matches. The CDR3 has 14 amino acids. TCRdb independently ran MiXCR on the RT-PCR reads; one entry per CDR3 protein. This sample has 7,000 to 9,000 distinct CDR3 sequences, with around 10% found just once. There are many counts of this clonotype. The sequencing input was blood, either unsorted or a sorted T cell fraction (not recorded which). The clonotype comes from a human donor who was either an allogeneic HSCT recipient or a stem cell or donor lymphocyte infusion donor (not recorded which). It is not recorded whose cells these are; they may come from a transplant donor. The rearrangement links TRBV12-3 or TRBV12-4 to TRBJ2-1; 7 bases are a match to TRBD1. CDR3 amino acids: CASSLARGFDEQFF. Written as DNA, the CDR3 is TGTGCCAGCAGTTTAGCCAGGGGGTTCGATGAGCAGTTCTTC.